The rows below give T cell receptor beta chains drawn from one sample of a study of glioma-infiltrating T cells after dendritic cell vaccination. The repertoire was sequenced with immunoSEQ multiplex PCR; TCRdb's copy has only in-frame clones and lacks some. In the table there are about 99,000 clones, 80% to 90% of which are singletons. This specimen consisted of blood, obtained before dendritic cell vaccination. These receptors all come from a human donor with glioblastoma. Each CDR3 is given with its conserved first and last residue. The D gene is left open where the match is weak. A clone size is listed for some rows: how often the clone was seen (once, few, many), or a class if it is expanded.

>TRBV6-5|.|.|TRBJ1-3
TGTGCCAGCAGTTACGGGGTAGGGGGAGGAAACACCATATATTTT
CASSYGVGGGNTIYF
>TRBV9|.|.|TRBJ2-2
TGTGCCAGCAGCGACCCGAAAGACAGTACCGGGGAGCTGTTTTTT
CASSDPKDSTGELFF
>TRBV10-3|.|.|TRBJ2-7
TGTGCCATCACCGACGACGGGACACCTGGCTACGAGCAGTACTTC
CAITDDGTPGYEQYF
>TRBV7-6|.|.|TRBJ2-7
TGTGCCAGCAGCCTAAGGGGGGGCTTCTACGAGCAGTACTTC
CASSLRGGFYEQYF
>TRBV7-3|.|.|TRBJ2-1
TGTGCCAGCAGCCTAAGGGGGGGTTCAGCCAATGAGCAGTTCTTC
CASSLRGGSANEQFF
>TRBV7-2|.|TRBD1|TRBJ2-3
TGTGCCAGCAGCCGCGGGACAGGAAACACAGATACGCAGTATTTT
CASSRGTGNTDTQYF
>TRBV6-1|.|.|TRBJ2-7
TGTGCCAGCAGTGAGGGTCGGGGGACCTCCACCTCCTACGAGCAGTACTTC
CASSEGRGTSTSYEQYF
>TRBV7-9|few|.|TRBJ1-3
TGTGCCAGCAGCTTAGACTACAATATCAACTCTGGAAACACCATATATTTT
CASSLDYNINSGNTIYF
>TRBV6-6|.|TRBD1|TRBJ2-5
TGTGCCAGCAATCGACAGGGTGTAAGGGAGACCCAGTACTTC
CASNRQGVRETQYF
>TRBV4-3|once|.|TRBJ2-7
TGCGCCAGCAGCCAAGACTTGAACAGGGAGTACGAGCAGTACTTC
CASSQDLNREYEQYF
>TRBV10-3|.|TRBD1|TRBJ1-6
TGTGCCATCAGTATTGGGACAGTCTATAATTCACCCCTCCACTTT
CAISIGTVYNSPLHF
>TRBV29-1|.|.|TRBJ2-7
TGCAGCGGTCAACAAGACTACGAGCAGTACTTC
CSGQQDYEQYF
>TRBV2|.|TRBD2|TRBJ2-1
TGTGCCAGCAGTGATTTCATAGGACTAGCTTCCTACAATGAGCAGTTCTTC
CASSDFIGLASYNEQFF
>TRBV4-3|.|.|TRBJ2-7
TGCGCCAGCAGCTTCGGGTCAGGGGACCCACTCTACGAGCAGTACTTC
CASSFGSGDPLYEQYF
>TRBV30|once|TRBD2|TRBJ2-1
TGTGCCTGGAGTTCCCCCCTAGCGGGGGGGCCCTACAATGAGCAGTTCTTC
CAWSSPLAGGPYNEQFF
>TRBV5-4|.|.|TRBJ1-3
TGTGCCAGCAGCTCCTTGGGGCGGGGGGGCTCTGGAAACACCATATATTTT
CASSSLGRGGSGNTIYF
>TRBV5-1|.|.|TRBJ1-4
TGCGCCAGCAGCTTGGGGCGGGGGAGCGACGAAAAACTGTTTTTT
CASSLGRGSDEKLFF